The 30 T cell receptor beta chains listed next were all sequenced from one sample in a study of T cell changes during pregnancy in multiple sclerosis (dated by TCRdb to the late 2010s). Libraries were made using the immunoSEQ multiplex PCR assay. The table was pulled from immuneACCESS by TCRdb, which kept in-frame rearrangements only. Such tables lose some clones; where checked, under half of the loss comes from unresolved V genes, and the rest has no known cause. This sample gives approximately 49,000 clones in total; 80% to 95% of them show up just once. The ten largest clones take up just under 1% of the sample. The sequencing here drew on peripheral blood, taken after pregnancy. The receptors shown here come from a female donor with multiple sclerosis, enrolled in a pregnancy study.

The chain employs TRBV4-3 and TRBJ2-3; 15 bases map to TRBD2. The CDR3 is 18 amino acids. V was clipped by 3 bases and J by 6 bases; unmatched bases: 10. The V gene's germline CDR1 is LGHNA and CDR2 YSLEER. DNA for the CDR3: TGCGCCAGCAGCCACCAAATTGGCGGGACTAGCGGGGGGGATACGCAGTATTTT. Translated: CASSHQIGGTSGGDTQYF.

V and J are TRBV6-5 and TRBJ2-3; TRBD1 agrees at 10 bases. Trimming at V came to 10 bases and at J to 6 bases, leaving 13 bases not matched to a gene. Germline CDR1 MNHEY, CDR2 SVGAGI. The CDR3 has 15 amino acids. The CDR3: CATHTPGTGVDTQYF. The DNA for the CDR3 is TGTGCCACCCATACCCCCGGGACAGGGGTCGATACGCAGTATTTT.

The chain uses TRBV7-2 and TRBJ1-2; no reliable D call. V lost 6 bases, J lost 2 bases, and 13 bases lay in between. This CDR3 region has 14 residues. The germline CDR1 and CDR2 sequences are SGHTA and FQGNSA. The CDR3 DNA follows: TGTGCCAGCAGGGAAACAGCAACCAACTATGGCTACACCTTC. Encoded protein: CASRETATNYGYTF.

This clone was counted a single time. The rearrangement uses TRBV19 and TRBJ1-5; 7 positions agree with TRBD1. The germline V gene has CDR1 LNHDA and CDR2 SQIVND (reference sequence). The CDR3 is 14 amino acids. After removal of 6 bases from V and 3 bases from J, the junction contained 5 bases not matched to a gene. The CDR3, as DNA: TGTGCCAGTAGGTCACAGGGGAACAATCAGCCCCAGCATTTT. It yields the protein CASRSQGNNQPQHF.

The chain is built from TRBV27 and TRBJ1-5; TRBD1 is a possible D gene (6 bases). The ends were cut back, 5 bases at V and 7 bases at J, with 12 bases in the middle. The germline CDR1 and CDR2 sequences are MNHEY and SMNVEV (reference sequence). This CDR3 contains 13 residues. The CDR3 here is CASSRGGVQPQHF. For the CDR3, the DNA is TGTGCCAGCAGTAGGGGGGGTGTACAGCCCCAGCATTTT.

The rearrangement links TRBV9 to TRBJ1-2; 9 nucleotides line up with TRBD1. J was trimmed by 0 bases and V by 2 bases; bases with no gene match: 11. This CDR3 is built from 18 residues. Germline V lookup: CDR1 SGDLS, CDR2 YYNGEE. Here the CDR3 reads CASSVSGQGTATNYGYTF. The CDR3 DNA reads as TGTGCCAGCAGCGTTTCCGGACAGGGGACTGCCACTAACTATGGCTACACCTTC.

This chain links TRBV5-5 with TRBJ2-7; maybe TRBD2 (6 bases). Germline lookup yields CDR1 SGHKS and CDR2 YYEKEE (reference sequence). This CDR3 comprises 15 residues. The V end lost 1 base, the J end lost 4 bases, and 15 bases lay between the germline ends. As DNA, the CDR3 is TGTGCCAGCAGCTTGAGTGGGGGGAGAGTGTACGAGCAGTACTTC. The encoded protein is CASSLSGGRVYEQYF. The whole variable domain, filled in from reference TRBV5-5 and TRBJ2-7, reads DAGVTQSPTHLIKTRGQQVTLRCSPISGHKSVSWYQQVLGQGPQFIFQYYEKEERGRGNFPDRFSARQFPNYSSELNVNALLLGDSALYLCASSLSGGRVYEQYFGPGTRLTVT.

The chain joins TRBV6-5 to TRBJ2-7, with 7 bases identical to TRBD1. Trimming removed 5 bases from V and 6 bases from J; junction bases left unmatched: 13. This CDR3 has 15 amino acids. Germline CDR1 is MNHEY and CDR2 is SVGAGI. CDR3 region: CASSHSQTGTGEQYF. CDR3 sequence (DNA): TGTGCCAGCAGTCATAGCCAGACAGGGACGGGCGAGCAGTACTTC.

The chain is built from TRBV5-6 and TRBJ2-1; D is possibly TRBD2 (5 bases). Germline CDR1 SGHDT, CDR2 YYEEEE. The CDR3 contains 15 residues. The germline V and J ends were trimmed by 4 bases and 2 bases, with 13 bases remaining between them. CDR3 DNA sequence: TGTGCCAGCAGCCACCGTGGGAGACCCTACAATGAGCAGTTCTTC. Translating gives CASSHRGRPYNEQFF.

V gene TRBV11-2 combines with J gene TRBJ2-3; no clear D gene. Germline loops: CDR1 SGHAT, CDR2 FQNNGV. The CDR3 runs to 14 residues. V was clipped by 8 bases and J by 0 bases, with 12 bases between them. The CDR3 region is CASGPPSSTDTQYF. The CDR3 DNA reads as TGTGCCAGCGGGCCACCATCTAGCACAGATACGCAGTATTTT.

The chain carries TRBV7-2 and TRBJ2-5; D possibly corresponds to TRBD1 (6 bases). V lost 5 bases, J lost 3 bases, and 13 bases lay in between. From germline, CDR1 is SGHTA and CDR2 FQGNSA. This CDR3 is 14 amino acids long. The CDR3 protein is CASSLYRAKETQYF. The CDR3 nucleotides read TGTGCCAGCAGCCTCTACAGGGCCAAAGAGACCCAGTACTTC.

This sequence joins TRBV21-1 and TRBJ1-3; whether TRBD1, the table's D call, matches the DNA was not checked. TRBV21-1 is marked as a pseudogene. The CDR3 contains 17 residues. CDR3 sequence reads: CASSGWTVRFVWNTIYF. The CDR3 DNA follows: TGTGCCAGCAGCGGCTGGACAGTGCGGTTCGTATGGAACACCATATATTTT.

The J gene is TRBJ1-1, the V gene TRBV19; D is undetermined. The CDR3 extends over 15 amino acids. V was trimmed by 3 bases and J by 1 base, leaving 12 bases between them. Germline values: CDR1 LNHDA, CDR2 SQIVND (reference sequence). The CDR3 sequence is CASSMTAGGNTEAFF. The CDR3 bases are TGTGCCAGTAGTATGACCGCCGGCGGGAACACTGAAGCTTTCTTT.

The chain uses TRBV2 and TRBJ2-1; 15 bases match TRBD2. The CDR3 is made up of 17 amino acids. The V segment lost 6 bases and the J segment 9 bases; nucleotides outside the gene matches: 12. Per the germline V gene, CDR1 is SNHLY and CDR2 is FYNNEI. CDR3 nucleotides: TGTGCCAGCAGCGATTTTTGGACTAGCGGGGGGGCCGTTGAGCAGTTCTTC. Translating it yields CASSDFWTSGGAVEQFF.

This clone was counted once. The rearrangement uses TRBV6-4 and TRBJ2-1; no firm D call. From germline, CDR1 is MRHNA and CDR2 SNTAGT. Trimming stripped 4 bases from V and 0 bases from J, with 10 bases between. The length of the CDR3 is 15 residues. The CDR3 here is CASSAVADSYNEQFF. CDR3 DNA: TGTGCCAGCAGTGCGGTAGCCGACTCCTACAATGAGCAGTTCTTC.

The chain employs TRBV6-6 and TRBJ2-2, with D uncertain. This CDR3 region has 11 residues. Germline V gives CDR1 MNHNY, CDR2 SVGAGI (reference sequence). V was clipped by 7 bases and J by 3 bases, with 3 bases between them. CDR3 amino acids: CASTYTGELFF. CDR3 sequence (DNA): TGTGCCAGCACCTACACCGGGGAGCTGTTTTTT.

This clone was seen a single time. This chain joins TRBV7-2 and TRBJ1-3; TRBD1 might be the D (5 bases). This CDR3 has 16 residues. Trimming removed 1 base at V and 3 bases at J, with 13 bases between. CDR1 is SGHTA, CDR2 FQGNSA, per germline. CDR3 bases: TGTGCCAGCAGCTTAGAAGGCAGGGCGAGTGGAAACACCATATATTTT. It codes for CASSLEGRASGNTIYF.

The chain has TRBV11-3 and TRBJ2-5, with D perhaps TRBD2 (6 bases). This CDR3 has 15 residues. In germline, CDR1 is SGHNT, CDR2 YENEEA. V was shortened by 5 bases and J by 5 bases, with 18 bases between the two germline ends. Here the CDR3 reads CASSLGTDTGETQYF. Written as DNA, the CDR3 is TGTGCCAGCAGCCTAGGGACTGACACCGGGGAGACCCAGTACTTC.

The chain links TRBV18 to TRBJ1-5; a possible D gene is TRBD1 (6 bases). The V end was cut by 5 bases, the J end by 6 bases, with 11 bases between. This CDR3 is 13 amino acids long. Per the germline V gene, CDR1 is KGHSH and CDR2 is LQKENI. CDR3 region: CASSVGGLQPQHF. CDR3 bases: TGTGCCAGCTCAGTCGGGGGGCTTCAGCCCCAGCATTTT.

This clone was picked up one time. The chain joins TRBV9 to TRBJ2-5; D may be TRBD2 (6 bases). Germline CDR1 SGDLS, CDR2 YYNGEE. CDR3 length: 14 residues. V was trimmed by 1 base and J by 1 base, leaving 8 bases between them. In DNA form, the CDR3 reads TGTGCCAGCAGCGTACGGGGGACCCAAGAGACCCAGTACTTC. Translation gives CASSVRGTQETQYF.

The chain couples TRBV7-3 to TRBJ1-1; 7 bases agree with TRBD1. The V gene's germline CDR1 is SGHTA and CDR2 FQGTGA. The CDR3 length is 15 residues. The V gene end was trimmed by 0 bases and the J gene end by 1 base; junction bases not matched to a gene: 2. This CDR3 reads CASSLTAGGNTEAFF. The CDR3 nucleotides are TGTGCCAGCAGCTTAACGGCAGGGGGGAACACTGAAGCTTTCTTT.

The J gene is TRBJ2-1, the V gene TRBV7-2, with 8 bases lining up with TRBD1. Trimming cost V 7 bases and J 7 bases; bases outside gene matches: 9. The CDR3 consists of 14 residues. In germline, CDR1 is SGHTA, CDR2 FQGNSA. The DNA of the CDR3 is TGTGCCAGCACTCCAGGGGGCATGTTTAATGAGCAGTTCTTC. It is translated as CASTPGGMFNEQFF.

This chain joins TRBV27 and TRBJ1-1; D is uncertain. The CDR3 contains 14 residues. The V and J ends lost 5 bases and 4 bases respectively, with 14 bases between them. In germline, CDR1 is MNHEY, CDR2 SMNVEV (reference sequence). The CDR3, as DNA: TGTGCCAGCAGTAACAGTCTCGGGAGCACTGAAGCTTTCTTT. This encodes CASSNSLGSTEAFF.

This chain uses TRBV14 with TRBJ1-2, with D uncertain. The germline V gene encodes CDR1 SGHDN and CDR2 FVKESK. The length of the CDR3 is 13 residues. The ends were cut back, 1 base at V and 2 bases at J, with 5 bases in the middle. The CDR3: CASSQAVNYGYTF. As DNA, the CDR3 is TGTGCCAGCAGCCAAGCGGTGAACTATGGCTACACCTTC.

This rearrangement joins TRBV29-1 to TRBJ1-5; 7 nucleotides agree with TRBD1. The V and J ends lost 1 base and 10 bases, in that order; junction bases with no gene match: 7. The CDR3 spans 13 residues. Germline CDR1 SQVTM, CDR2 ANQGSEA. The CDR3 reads CSVEGVGGGPQHF. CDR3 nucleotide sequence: TGCAGCGTTGAAGGTGTCGGAGGGGGCCCCCAGCATTTT.

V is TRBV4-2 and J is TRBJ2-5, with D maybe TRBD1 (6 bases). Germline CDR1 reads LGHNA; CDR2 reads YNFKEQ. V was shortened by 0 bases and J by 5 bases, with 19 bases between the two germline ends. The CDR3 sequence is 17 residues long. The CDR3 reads CASSQEGASPPAETQYF. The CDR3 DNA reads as TGTGCCAGCAGCCAAGAGGGGGCCTCCCCGCCCGCGGAGACCCAGTACTTC.

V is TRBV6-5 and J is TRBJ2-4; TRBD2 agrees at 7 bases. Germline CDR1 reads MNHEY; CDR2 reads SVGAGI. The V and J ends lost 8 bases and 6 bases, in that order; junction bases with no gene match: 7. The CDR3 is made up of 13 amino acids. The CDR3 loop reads CASAPGLGNIQYF. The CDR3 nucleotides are TGTGCCAGCGCACCAGGACTAGGAAACATTCAGTACTTC.

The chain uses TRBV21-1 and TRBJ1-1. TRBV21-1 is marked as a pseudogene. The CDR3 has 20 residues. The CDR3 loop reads CASSKGEGSLGPLKNTEAFF. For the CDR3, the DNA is TGTGCCAGCAGCAAAGGAGAGGGCAGCCTTGGGCCCCTGAAGAACACTGAAGCTTTCTTT.

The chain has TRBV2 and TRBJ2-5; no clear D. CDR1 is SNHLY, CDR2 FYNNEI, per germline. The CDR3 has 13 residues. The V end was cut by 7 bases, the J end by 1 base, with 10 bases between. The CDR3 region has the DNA TGTGCCAGCAATCCGCGCCTCCAAGAGACCCAGTACTTC. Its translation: CASNPRLQETQYF.

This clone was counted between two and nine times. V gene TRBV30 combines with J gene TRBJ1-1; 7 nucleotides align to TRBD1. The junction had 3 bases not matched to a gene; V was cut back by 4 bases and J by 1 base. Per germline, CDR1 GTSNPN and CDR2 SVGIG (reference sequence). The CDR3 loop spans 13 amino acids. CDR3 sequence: CAWTGQSNTEAFF. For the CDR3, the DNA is TGTGCCTGGACGGGACAGTCGAACACTGAAGCTTTCTTT.